This T cell receptor (beta chain) was observed in a study of T cell responses to AZD1222 COVID-19 vaccine. Worth noting for this clone: The antigen is unknown.

Findings and caveats of the study: Females outnumbered males among donors, who were mostly white British; clonal diversity was possibly underestimated.

This CDR3 region has 14 residues. The V end lost 5 bases, the J end lost 1 base, and 11 bases lay between the germline ends. Germline CDR1 and CDR2: KGHSH and LQKENI. The data were produced by immunoSEQ multiplex PCR, yet TCRdb's version contains in-frame clones alone and is incomplete. The sample consists of roughly 95,000 clones, 90% to 95% of them appearing once. This clonotype originated in an adult who received the AZD1222 COVID-19 vaccine. This chain connects TRBV18 to TRBJ1-1; D not resolved. Here the sequenced sample was peripheral blood, taken 28 days after the second AZD1222 dose. DNA of the CDR3: TGTGCCAGCTCAGCAATCGCCAGGAACACTGAAGCTTTCTTT. Translated: CASSAIARNTEAFF.